This TCR beta chain was captured in a study of blood T cell repertoires in COVID-19. Study-wide background: COVID-19 samples collected from the United States, Italy and Spain covered acute and convalescent phases.

Original methodology: Researchers report that nucleated cell counts were estimated from reference gene primer amplification. TCRdb's copy holds only in-frame clones and misses some; the assay was immunoSEQ multiplex PCR. The V and J calls and clone size were taken over from that table, and D and trimming were inferred from the DNA. This sample yields some 180,000 clones, of which approximately 84% are seen a single time; roughly 6.8% belongs to the top ten. Germline CDR1 and CDR2: LNHNV and YYDKDF (reference sequence). Unmatched junction bases numbered 6, after V lost 4 bases and J lost 3 bases. The CDR3 totals 17 residues.

The sequencing sample was made of peripheral blood. The chain carries TRBV15 and TRBJ2-1; 13 bases are a match to TRBD2. The sequence was obtained from a human donor in a cohort sampled during active COVID-19. The CDR3 nucleotides are TGTGCCACCAGCACCCCTACTAGCGGGGGGGGCTACAATGAGCAGTTCTTC. Its translation: CATSTPTSGGGYNEQFF.